The 14 T cell receptor beta chains below all came from one sample that was sequenced in a study of OX40 agonist ivuxolimab in advanced cancers. TCRdb's copy holds only in-frame clones and misses some; the assay was immunoSEQ multiplex PCR. The sample includes about 86,000 clones, about 90% of them seen just once. This sample comprised CD4+ or CD8+ T cells sorted from blood, obtained in a trial of the OX40 agonist ivuxolimab. All receptors come from an adult with an advanced solid tumor such as melanoma, head and neck, liver or kidney cancer.

The chain carries TRBV10-1 and TRBJ1-1; D not certain. With 0 bases removed from V and 0 bases from J, the gap between germline ends came to 8 bases. The CDR3 has 15 residues. Per germline, CDR1 WNHNN and CDR2 SYGVQD (reference sequence). The CDR3 is CASSESGRLNTEAFF. The CDR3, as DNA: TGCGCCAGCAGTGAGTCGGGAAGATTGAACACTGAAGCTTTCTTT.

This chain links TRBV19 with TRBJ2-7; the D gene could be TRBD1 or TRBD2 (7 bases each). The ends were cut back, 9 bases at V and 3 bases at J, with 12 bases in the middle. This CDR3 has 12 amino acids. Germline loops: CDR1 LNHDA, CDR2 SQIVND (reference sequence). In DNA form, the CDR3 reads TGTGCCAGCTCAGGGGGGGTCTACGAGCAGTACTTC. This translates into CASSGGVYEQYF.

The chain couples TRBV10-3 to TRBJ1-1; the match to TRBD1 covers 7 bases. V lost 6 bases, J lost 3 bases, and 1 base stayed unmatched. Germline V gene data show CDR1 as ENHRY and CDR2 as SYGVKD. The CDR3 totals 12 residues. The CDR3 loop is CAIRGQDTEAFF. The CDR3 DNA is TGTGCCATCAGAGGACAGGACACTGAAGCTTTCTTT.

The chain uses TRBV30 and TRBJ1-4; D is unresolved. V lost 2 bases and J 0 bases, leaving 7 bases between the germline ends. The CDR3 consists of 14 residues. Germline values: CDR1 GTSNPN, CDR2 SVGIG (reference sequence). The CDR3 bases are TGTGCCTGGAGTAGGTTGGCAACTAATGAAAAACTGTTTTTT. Translated, it gives CAWSRLATNEKLFF.

This clone was picked up one time. The chain links TRBV28 to TRBJ2-1; D is unclear. The CDR3 loop spans 10 amino acids. The germline V gene has CDR1 MDHEN and CDR2 SYDVKM. Trimming stripped 8 bases from V and 9 bases from J, with 8 bases between. The CDR3 DNA reads as TGTGCCAGCTCGGGTCTTGAGCAGTTCTTC. This codes for CASSGLEQFF.

The V call is TRBV5-4, the J call TRBJ1-1, with D tentatively TRBD1 (6 bases). CDR3 length: 13 residues. V lost 4 bases to trimming and J lost 3 bases, with 10 bases between them. Germline-derived CDR1 and CDR2 are SGHNT and YYREEE (reference sequence). The CDR3 region has the DNA TGTGCCAGCAGCGATCACAGGGACACTGAAGCTTTCTTT. Translated: CASSDHRDTEAFF. Variable domain in full (rest from reference TRBV5-4 and TRBJ1-1): ETGVTQSPTHLIKTRGQQVTLRCSSQSGHNTVSWYQQALGQGPQFIFQYYREEENGRGNFPPRFSGLQFPNYSSELNVNALELDDSALYLCASSDHRDTEAFFGQGTRLTVV.

The chain is built from TRBV30 and TRBJ2-5; possibly TRBD1 for D (6 bases). The J call could be wrong; TRBJ2-7 is a better fit for the DNA end. The CDR3 is 13 residues long. Per the germline V gene, CDR1 is GTSNPN and CDR2 is SVGIG (reference sequence). The CDR3 region has the DNA TGTGCCTGGCACCAGGGGTTGCCCTACGAGCAGTACTTC. It encodes CAWHQGLPYEQYF.

This chain uses TRBV7-3 with TRBJ2-7, with a weak D call TRBD2 (6 bases). Trimming pared 5 bases from V and 5 bases from J, leaving 16 bases between. Germline V gene lookup returns CDR1 SGHTA and CDR2 FQGTGA. The CDR3 has 14 residues. This CDR3 is CASSLGGGAHEQYF. Here the CDR3 DNA reads TGTGCCAGCAGCCTAGGCGGCGGGGCCCACGAGCAGTACTTC.

V and J are TRBV30 and TRBJ1-5, with TRBD1 identical over 9 bases. The germline V gene encodes CDR1 GTSNPN and CDR2 SVGIG (reference sequence). There are 16 residues in the CDR3. Germline trimming cut 5 bases from V and 1 base from J; bases unmatched to any gene: 9. CDR3 residues: CAWEGQGSVSNQPQHF. The DNA for the CDR3 is TGTGCCTGGGAAGGACAGGGGAGTGTGAGCAATCAGCCCCAGCATTTT.

This rearrangement joins TRBV19 to TRBJ2-3; 8 nucleotides align to TRBD2. This CDR3 spans 16 amino acids. The trim removed 5 bases at V and 0 bases at J, leaving 7 bases unmatched. Germline V CDR1 and CDR2: LNHDA, SQIVND (reference sequence). CDR3 amino acids: CASSYGRGTSTDTQYF. CDR3 bases: TGTGCCAGTAGTTACGGGAGGGGTACTAGCACAGATACGCAGTATTTT.

The chain couples TRBV27 to TRBJ1-2, with D maybe TRBD1 (6 bases). This CDR3 contains 12 residues. The germline V and J ends were trimmed by 10 bases and 7 bases, with 16 bases remaining between them. The germline CDR1 and CDR2 sequences are MNHEY and SMNVEV (reference sequence). CDR3 amino acids: CANPTGVGGYTF. For the CDR3, the DNA is TGTGCCAACCCGACAGGAGTGGGTGGCTACACCTTC.

The chain recombines TRBV28 with TRBJ1-4; D perhaps matches TRBD1 (6 bases). Trimming stripped 6 bases from V and 3 bases from J, with 20 bases between. The CDR3 is made up of 17 amino acids. Per germline, CDR1 MDHEN and CDR2 SYDVKM. As DNA, the CDR3 is TGTGCCAGCAGCCCGCCCCGCCAGGGGCGGGCTAATGAAAAACTGTTTTTT. It yields the protein CASSPPRQGRANEKLFF. Full variable domain (remainder filled in from reference TRBV28 and TRBJ1-4): DVKVTQSSRYLVKRTGEKVFLECVQDMDHENMFWYRQDPGLGLRLIYFSYDVKMKEKGDIPEGYSVSREKKERFSLILESASTNQTSMYLCASSPPRQGRANEKLFFGSGTQLSVL.

The chain uses TRBV6-1 and TRBJ1-1; 12 bases line up with TRBD1. V shed 11 bases and J 5 bases; nucleotides not matched to a gene: 9. The CDR3 sequence is 14 residues long. Per germline, CDR1 MNHNS and CDR2 SASEGT. The CDR3 region is CASRDRGLVTEAFF. Written as DNA, the CDR3 is TGTGCCTCCCGGGACAGGGGGCTAGTGACTGAAGCTTTCTTT.

DNA of the CDR3: TGTGCCAGCAGAAAAGGGGTTAATGAAAAACTGTTTTTT. Its translation is CASRKGVNEKLFF. The rearrangement joins TRBV6-1 to TRBJ1-4; TRBD1 is a possible D gene (5 bases). The CDR3 runs to 13 residues. CDR1 is MNHNS and CDR2 is SASEGT in the germline V gene. Trimming stripped 6 bases from V and 4 bases from J, with 9 bases between.